Shown below are 18 T cell receptor beta chains from a single sample sequenced in a study of blood T cell repertoires in COVID-19. TCRdb's table, derived via immunoSEQ multiplex PCR, lists solely in-frame clones and lacks some. The sample consists of over 130,000 clones, approximately 87% of them appearing once. The sample taken for sequencing was PBMCs or T cells enriched from blood (not recorded which). These receptors all come from a man aged 45 to 65 in a cohort exposed to, infected with or recovered from COVID-19 (not recorded which).

The chain links TRBV3-1 (or the pseudogene TRBV3-2) to TRBJ1-1, with D maybe TRBD1 (5 bases). The CDR3 runs 13 residues. V gave up 2 bases and J gave up 7 bases, with 11 bases separating them. CDR1 LGHDT and CDR2 YNNKEL come from the germline V gene (reference sequence). The CDR3 protein is CASSQTTGREAFF. In nucleotides, the CDR3 is TGTGCCAGCAGCCAAACAACAGGCCGTGAAGCTTTCTTT.

The chain employs TRBV28 and TRBJ2-1, with 11 bases that match TRBD2. CDR3 length equals 19 residues. Unmatched junction bases numbered 12, after V lost 3 bases and J lost 2 bases. CDR1 MDHEN and CDR2 SYDVKM come from the germline V gene. In DNA form, the CDR3 reads TGTGCCAGCAGTTTTCCCTCTAGCGGGAGGTCTGCCGCCTACAATGAGCAGTTCTTC. It yields the protein CASSFPSSGRSAAYNEQFF.

This chain joins TRBV30 and TRBJ1-5, with D unresolved. The ends were cut back, 5 bases at V and 9 bases at J, with 14 bases in the middle. The germline V gene encodes CDR1 GTSNPN and CDR2 SVGIG (reference sequence). The CDR3 contains 12 residues. The CDR3, as DNA: TGTGCCTGGTCGAGTCCCCGTGGGCCCCAGCATTTT. Its protein is CAWSSPRGPQHF. Full variable domain (rest looked up from reference TRBV30 and TRBJ1-5): SQTIHQWPATLVQPVGSPLSLECTVEGTSNPNLYWYRQAAGRGLQLLFYSVGIGQISSEVPQNLSASRPQDRQFILSSKKLLLSDSGFYLCAWSSPRGPQHFGDGTRLSIL.

The CDR3 loop is CASSAGQVEAFF. DNA of the CDR3: TGTGCCAGCAGCGCAGGACAGGTTGAAGCTTTCTTT. The rearrangement uses TRBV2 and TRBJ1-1; 7 bases line up with TRBD1. Germline lookup yields CDR1 SNHLY and CDR2 FYNNEI. This CDR3 spans 12 amino acids. J lost 7 bases, V lost 6 bases, and 5 bases had no gene match.

The rearrangement uses TRBV28 and TRBJ1-5; D may be TRBD1 (5 bases). The V gene's germline CDR1 is MDHEN and CDR2 SYDVKM. V lost 10 bases and J 4 bases, leaving 14 bases between the germline ends. The CDR3 contains 13 residues. This CDR3 is CAISLRENQPQHF. In nucleotides, the CDR3 is TGTGCCATTAGTCTCAGGGAAAATCAGCCCCAGCATTTT. The full variable domain, rest sourced from reference TRBV28 and TRBJ1-5, is DVKVTQSSRYLVKRTGEKVFLECVQDMDHENMFWYRQDPGLGLRLIYFSYDVKMKEKGDIPEGYSVSREKKERFSLILESASTNQTSMYLCAISLRENQPQHFGDGTRLSIL.

The genes are TRBV19 and TRBJ1-2; 10 nucleotides agree with TRBD1. This CDR3 is 14 amino acids long. V trimming: 6 bases; J trimming: 7 bases; junction bases outside the gene matches: 8. Looked up from germline, CDR1 is LNHDA and CDR2 is SQIVND (reference sequence). CDR3 sequence: CASSRTGGMVGYTF. In DNA, the CDR3 is TGTGCCAGTAGCAGGACAGGGGGGATGGTTGGCTACACCTTC.

The chain carries TRBV11-2 and TRBJ2-5; D remains ambiguous. In germline, CDR1 is SGHAT, CDR2 FQNNGV. This CDR3 has 13 amino acids. Between the trimmed V and J ends, which lost 1 base and 3 bases, there was a span of 6 bases. The CDR3 sequence: CASSLGAKETQYF. CDR3 sequence (DNA): TGTGCCAGCAGCTTAGGGGCGAAAGAGACCCAGTACTTC.

The V gene is TRBV28, the J gene TRBJ1-5; no definite D call. With 6 bases removed from V and 3 bases from J, the gap between germline ends came to 15 bases. Germline V gene lookup returns CDR1 MDHEN and CDR2 SYDVKM. This CDR3 has 15 amino acids. The CDR3 reads CASSPNEAVNQPQHF. The CDR3 nucleotides are TGTGCCAGCAGCCCCAACGAGGCCGTCAATCAGCCCCAGCATTTT.

This chain connects TRBV14 to TRBJ2-7; D perhaps matches TRBD1 (6 bases). This CDR3 region has 14 residues. V shed 3 bases and J shed 1 base, with 10 bases lying between them. CDR1 and CDR2 (germline): SGHDN, FVKESK. CDR3 nucleotides: TGTGCCAGCAGCCATAGACAGGTGTCCTACGAGCAGTACTTC. Amino acids: CASSHRQVSYEQYF.

This clone has only a few counts. This rearrangement joins TRBV28 to TRBJ2-3; TRBD2 agrees at 11 bases. The CDR3 length is 15 residues. J gave up 5 bases and V 7 bases, and 8 bases lay outside the gene matches. CDR1 is MDHEN and CDR2 is SYDVKM in the germline V gene. The CDR3 sequence: CASTQTSGSGDTQYF. In DNA form, the CDR3 reads TGTGCCAGCACCCAAACTAGCGGGAGTGGAGATACGCAGTATTTT.

The CDR3 region is CASSPRQGAEDEQFF. The CDR3 DNA is TGTGCCAGCTCACCTAGACAGGGGGCCGAGGATGAGCAGTTCTTC. The V and J genes are TRBV18 and TRBJ2-1; 10 bases are shared with TRBD1. Unmatched junction bases numbered 7, after V lost 3 bases and J lost 8 bases. The CDR3 sequence is 15 residues long. Germline CDR1 KGHSH, CDR2 LQKENI. The variable domain in full, with the rest retrieved from reference TRBV18 and TRBJ2-1, is NAGVMQNPRHLVRRRGQEARLRCSPMKGHSHVYWYRQLPEEGLKFMVYLQKENIIDESGMPKERFSAEFPKEGPSILRIQQVVRGDSAAYFCASSPRQGAEDEQFFGPGTRLTVL.

This clone was recorded a few times. As DNA, the CDR3 is TGTGCCACCAGCAGAGTTGAGGTTAACTATGGCTACACCTTC. The encoded protein is CATSRVEVNYGYTF. V is TRBV15 and J is TRBJ1-2; D ambiguous. Trimming took off 1 base at V and 1 base at J, with 7 bases between the two ends. The CDR3 consists of 14 residues. From germline, CDR1 is LNHNV and CDR2 YYDKDF (reference sequence).

The chain has TRBV11-2 and TRBJ2-7; no clear D gene. This CDR3 is 13 amino acids long. Germline lookup yields CDR1 SGHAT and CDR2 FQNNGV. With 2 bases removed from V and 7 bases from J, the gap between germline ends came to 12 bases. CDR3 nucleotides: TGTGCCAGCAGCTTATATCCTAGTCATGAGCAGTACTTC. Translating gives CASSLYPSHEQYF.

This clone was detected a few times. This rearrangement joins TRBV9 to TRBJ2-7, with 9 nucleotides matching TRBD1. CDR3 size: 12 residues. The junction had 0 bases not matched to a gene; V was cut back by 3 bases and J by 5 bases. The germline V gene encodes CDR1 SGDLS and CDR2 YYNGEE. The CDR3, as DNA: TGTGCCAGCAGCGGGACAGGGGACGAGCAGTACTTC. Amino acids: CASSGTGDEQYF.

The genes are TRBV7-9 and TRBJ2-1; 15 bases align to TRBD2. This CDR3 is 15 amino acids long. The germline gives CDR1 SEHNR, CDR2 FQNEAQ (reference sequence). V was clipped by 4 bases and J by 6 bases; unmatched bases: 1. CDR3 sequence reads: CASSSGLAGGNEQFF. As DNA, the CDR3 is TGTGCCAGCAGCTCGGGACTAGCGGGGGGCAATGAGCAGTTCTTC.

The rearrangement uses TRBV5-4 and TRBJ2-7; D is perhaps TRBD2 (5 bases). The CDR3 is made up of 12 amino acids. Trimming removed 0 bases at V and 6 bases at J, with 7 bases between. Germline V gene lookup returns CDR1 SGHNT and CDR2 YYREEE (reference sequence). The CDR3, as DNA: TGTGCCAGCAGCTTGGGAGGGTCCGAGCAGTACTTC. Protein: CASSLGGSEQYF.

The rearrangement uses TRBV2 and TRBJ1-3; maybe TRBD1 (6 bases). The germline gives CDR1 SNHLY, CDR2 FYNNEI. The CDR3 totals 15 residues. Trimming shortened V by 6 bases and J by 4 bases, and 16 bases separated the two germline ends. The DNA for the CDR3 is TGTGCCAGCAGGACAGGTCCTCTGCGCGGAAACACCATATATTTT. It yields the protein CASRTGPLRGNTIYF.

A few counts support this clone. V usage is TRBV7-8 and J usage is TRBJ2-2, with TRBD2 matching 9 bases. The CDR3 is 13 residues long. V was pared by 9 bases and J by 9 bases, with 8 bases of the junction left unmatched. Per the germline V gene, CDR1 is SGHVS and CDR2 is FQNEAQ. As DNA, the CDR3 is TGTGCCAGTGGGGTAGCGGGAGCTAGGGAGCTGTTTTTT. Translation gives CASGVAGARELFF.